This TCR beta chain emerged from a study of T cells after yellow fever vaccination. Regarding the study as a whole: The booster saw the reappearance of most primary-vaccination clones (96% CD4, 88% CD8).

This clonotype was picked up a small number of times. As yet, its antigen is unknown. TCR cDNA was made by 5'RACE template switching, adding a universal primer site and UMIs. One entry per CDR3 protein results from TCRdb running MiXCR on the 5' RACE reads. Of hundreds of thousands of distinct CDR3 sequences listed, about 9.5% were seen once; the top ten hold roughly 17%. Germline V gene data show CDR1 as DFQATT and CDR2 as SNEGSKA (reference sequence). V shed 6 bases and J 3 bases; nucleotides not matched to a gene: 19. The CDR3 runs 17 residues. The material was PBMCs, obtained on the day of the first yellow fever vaccination. V gene TRBV20-1 combines with J gene TRBJ1-2; the match to TRBD1 covers 7 bases. The sequence was obtained from a man between 18 and 29 years old who received the YFV17D yellow fever vaccine. As DNA, the CDR3 is TGCAGTGCCCAGTCGGTCGCAGACAGGGCCTCGGACTATGGCTACACCTTC. As protein: CSAQSVADRASDYGYTF.